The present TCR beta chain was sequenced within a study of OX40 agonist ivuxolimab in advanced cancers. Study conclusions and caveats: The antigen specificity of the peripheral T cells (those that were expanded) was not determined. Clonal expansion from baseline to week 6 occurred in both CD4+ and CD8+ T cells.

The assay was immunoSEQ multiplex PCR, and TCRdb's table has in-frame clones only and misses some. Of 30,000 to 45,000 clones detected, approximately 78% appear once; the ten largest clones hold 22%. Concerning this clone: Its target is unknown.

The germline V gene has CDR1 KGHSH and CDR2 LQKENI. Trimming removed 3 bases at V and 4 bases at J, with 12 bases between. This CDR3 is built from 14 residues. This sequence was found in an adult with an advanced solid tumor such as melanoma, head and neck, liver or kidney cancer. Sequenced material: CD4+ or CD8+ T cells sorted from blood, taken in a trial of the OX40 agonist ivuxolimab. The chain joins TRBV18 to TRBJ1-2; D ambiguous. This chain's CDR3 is CASSPAVSTYGYTF. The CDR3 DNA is TGTGCCAGCTCACCCGCAGTGTCTACCTATGGCTACACCTTC. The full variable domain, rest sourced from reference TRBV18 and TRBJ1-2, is NAGVMQNPRHLVRRRGQEARLRCSPMKGHSHVYWYRQLPEEGLKFMVYLQKENIIDESGMPKERFSAEFPKEGPSILRIQQVVRGDSAAYFCASSPAVSTYGYTFGSGTRLTVV.